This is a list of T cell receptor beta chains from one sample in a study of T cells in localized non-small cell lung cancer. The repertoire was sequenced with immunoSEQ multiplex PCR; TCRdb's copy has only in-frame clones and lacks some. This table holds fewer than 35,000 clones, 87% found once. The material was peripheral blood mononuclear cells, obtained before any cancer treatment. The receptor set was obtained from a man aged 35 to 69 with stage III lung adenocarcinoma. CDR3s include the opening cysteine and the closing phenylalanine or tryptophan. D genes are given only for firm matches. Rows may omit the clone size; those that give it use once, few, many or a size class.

CDR3nt: TGTGCCAGCAGCTTCCTGACAGAGCTCTATAATTCACCCCTCCACTTT
CDR3aa: CASSFLTELYNSPLHF
v_gene: TRBV13
abundance: NA
d_gene: NA
j_gene: TRBJ1-6

CDR3nt: TGTGCCAGCAGCCAATCGCGATTGGCTGGGGGGATCTACGAGCAGTACTTC
CDR3aa: CASSQSRLAGGIYEQYF
v_gene: TRBV16
abundance: NA
d_gene: NA
j_gene: TRBJ2-7

CDR3nt: TGTGCCAGCAGTCAGAGACAGGGTGGAGATAGCAATCAGCCCCAGCATTTT
CDR3aa: CASSQRQGGDSNQPQHF
v_gene: TRBV7-2
abundance: once
d_gene: TRBD1
j_gene: TRBJ1-5

CDR3nt: TGTGCCAGCAGCCCGTGGTGGGCCCGCGCTGGGTCACCCCTCCACTTT
CDR3aa: CASSPWWARAGSPLHF
v_gene: TRBV28
abundance: NA
d_gene: NA
j_gene: TRBJ1-6

CDR3nt: TGTGCCAGCAGCGCAACAGCGAACACTGAAGCTTTCTTT
CDR3aa: CASSATANTEAFF
v_gene: TRBV9
abundance: once
d_gene: NA
j_gene: TRBJ1-1

CDR3nt: TGTGCCAGTGGGGTCGGGGGCCAGGGAAGCTATGGCTACACCTTC
CDR3aa: CASGVGGQGSYGYTF
v_gene: TRBV19
abundance: NA
d_gene: NA
j_gene: TRBJ1-2

CDR3nt: TGTGCCAGCAGCTTCGCCGACAGGGGGAGCACAGATACGCAGTATTTT
CDR3aa: CASSFADRGSTDTQYF
v_gene: TRBV7-9
abundance: NA
d_gene: TRBD1
j_gene: TRBJ2-3

CDR3nt: TGTGCCAGCTCACCCGGACTAGCGGGGTACAATGAGCAGTTCTTC
CDR3aa: CASSPGLAGYNEQFF
v_gene: TRBV18
abundance: NA
d_gene: TRBD2
j_gene: TRBJ2-1

CDR3nt: TGTGCCAGTAGTATAGATAGACAGCGTGAAGCTTTCTTT
CDR3aa: CASSIDRQREAFF
v_gene: TRBV19
abundance: NA
d_gene: NA
j_gene: TRBJ1-1

CDR3nt: TGTGCCAGCAGCTCTCCAGGGGGTTTCGGCTACACCTTC
CDR3aa: CASSSPGGFGYTF
v_gene: TRBV11-2
abundance: NA
d_gene: TRBD1
j_gene: TRBJ1-2

CDR3nt: TGTGCCAGCTCACGGGACGGGTACAATGACCAGTTCTTC
CDR3aa: CASSRDGYNDQFF
v_gene: TRBV18
abundance: once
d_gene: NA
j_gene: TRBJ2-1

CDR3nt: TGTGCCAGCAGCCCCGGACGGATAAAATACAATGAGCAGTTCTTC
CDR3aa: CASSPGRIKYNEQFF
v_gene: TRBV7-9
abundance: NA
d_gene: NA
j_gene: TRBJ2-1

CDR3nt: TGTGCCAGCAGCTCGCCGACCCCACCAGAGACCCAGTACTTC
CDR3aa: CASSSPTPPETQYF
v_gene: TRBV28
abundance: NA
d_gene: NA
j_gene: TRBJ2-5

CDR3nt: TGTGCCAGCAGCTTGCAGGACAGGGGGCTAAATGAGCAGTTCTTC
CDR3aa: CASSLQDRGLNEQFF
v_gene: TRBV5-6
abundance: NA
d_gene: TRBD1
j_gene: TRBJ2-1

CDR3nt: TGTGCCAGCAGCCAAGGATCCAGACACTCTGGAAACACCATATATTTT
CDR3aa: CASSQGSRHSGNTIYF
v_gene: TRBV14
abundance: NA
d_gene: NA
j_gene: TRBJ1-3

CDR3nt: TGTGCCAGTAGTACCCAACTCAATGAGCAGTTCTTC
CDR3aa: CASSTQLNEQFF
v_gene: TRBV19
abundance: NA
d_gene: NA
j_gene: TRBJ2-1

CDR3nt: TGTGCCAGCAGCTTAGGGCAAAATCAGCCCCAGCATTTT
CDR3aa: CASSLGQNQPQHF
v_gene: TRBV7-7
abundance: NA
d_gene: NA
j_gene: TRBJ1-5

CDR3nt: TGCGCCAGCAGCCTAGGGACAGCGCATAATGAAAAACTGTTTTTT
CDR3aa: CASSLGTAHNEKLFF
v_gene: TRBV5-1
abundance: NA
d_gene: TRBD1
j_gene: TRBJ1-4

CDR3nt: TGTGCCTGGAGTTCGGCAGTCTACCAAGAGACCCAGTACTTC
CDR3aa: CAWSSAVYQETQYF
v_gene: TRBV30
abundance: NA
d_gene: NA
j_gene: TRBJ2-5

CDR3nt: TGTGCCAGCTCCCCCACCTTATTCTACGAGCAGTACTTC
CDR3aa: CASSPTLFYEQYF
v_gene: TRBV18
abundance: NA
d_gene: NA
j_gene: TRBJ2-7

CDR3nt: TGCGCCAGCAGCTTAGGACTAGCAATGATCGCTAGCACAGATACGCAGTATTTT
CDR3aa: CASSLGLAMIASTDTQYF
v_gene: TRBV5-1
abundance: few
d_gene: TRBD2
j_gene: TRBJ2-3

CDR3nt: TGTGCCACCCAGGGGCCCGCAGGGGAGCAGTACTTC
CDR3aa: CATQGPAGEQYF
v_gene: TRBV2
abundance: NA
d_gene: NA
j_gene: TRBJ2-7

CDR3nt: TGTGCCAGCAGTGAGGGGGGAGCGAATGAAAAACTGTTTTTT
CDR3aa: CASSEGGANEKLFF
v_gene: TRBV6-1
abundance: NA
d_gene: NA
j_gene: TRBJ1-4

CDR3nt: TGTGCCAGCAGCTCAAGGACAGTCTTCTACGAGCAGTACTTC
CDR3aa: CASSSRTVFYEQYF
v_gene: TRBV11-3
abundance: NA
d_gene: NA
j_gene: TRBJ2-7

CDR3nt: TGTGCCAGTAGTATTCAAGGGGTCTCACCCCTCCACTTT
CDR3aa: CASSIQGVSPLHF
v_gene: TRBV19
abundance: NA
d_gene: NA
j_gene: TRBJ1-6